The 15 T cell receptor beta chains below all came from one sample that was sequenced in a study of Ad26.COV2.S vaccination and SARS-CoV-2 variants. Produced via immunoSEQ multiplex PCR; TCRdb's table is partial and in-frame only. The sample includes 410,000 or so clones, around 93% of them seen just once. Treatment here: around 19 received Ad26.COV2.S at low or high dose, single or two shots; roughly five received placebo; per-sample allocation not given. Collection of the samples took place on day 63 after the first injection of vaccine or placebo. The sequencing used peripheral blood, collected in a trial of Ad26.COV2.S vaccine versus placebo. These receptors were taken from a person between 18 and 65 years old who received the Ad26.COV2.S COVID-19 vaccine or a placebo.

V gene TRBV20-1 combines with J gene TRBJ2-3, with 10 bases fitting TRBD1. The CDR3 length is 17 residues. CDR1 is DFQATT, CDR2 SNEGSKA, per germline (reference sequence). V gave up 3 bases and J gave up 2 bases; unmatched junction bases: 11. The CDR3 region is CSASLVSGQGSTDTQYF. DNA for the CDR3: TGCAGTGCTAGTTTAGTCTCGGGACAGGGGTCCACAGATACGCAGTATTTT.

The rearrangement uses TRBV5-1 and TRBJ2-7; D remains unclear. V lost 0 bases and J 6 bases, leaving 10 bases between the germline ends. The CDR3 covers 13 residues. CDR1 and CDR2 from the germline V gene are SGHRS and YFSETQ. The CDR3 sequence: CASSLEITGEQYF. CDR3 coding DNA: TGCGCCAGCAGCTTGGAAATCACGGGCGAGCAGTACTTC. Looking up the rest from reference TRBV5-1 and TRBJ2-7 gives the full variable domain: KAGVTQTPRYLIKTRGQQVTLSCSPISGHRSVSWYQQTPGQGLQFLFEYFSETQRNKGNFPGRFSGRQFSNSRSEMNVSTLELGDSALYLCASSLEITGEQYFGPGTRLTVT.

The V gene is TRBV28, the J gene TRBJ1-3, with 9 bases matching TRBD1. The CDR3 sequence is 15 residues long. Germline V gives CDR1 MDHEN, CDR2 SYDVKM. Trimming took 8 bases from V and 2 from J; bases not matched to a gene: 7. CDR3 DNA sequence: TGTGCCAGCTCTACAGGGGGCGCAACTGGAAACACCATATATTTT. Translating it yields CASSTGGATGNTIYF.

CDR3 sequence reads: CASIHPSGGDDYEQYF. The CDR3 nucleotides are TGTGCCAGCATTCACCCGAGCGGGGGGGACGACTACGAGCAGTACTTC. V is TRBV27 and J is TRBJ2-7; 10 bases are a match to TRBD2. The CDR3 runs to 16 residues. Germline CDR1 MNHEY, CDR2 SMNVEV (reference sequence). V was clipped by 7 bases and J by 3 bases; unmatched bases: 12.

The genes are TRBV19 and TRBJ1-6; TRBD1 matches 8 bases. Trimming removed 9 bases from V and 6 bases from J; junction bases left unmatched: 4. CDR3 length: 13 amino acids. Germline-derived CDR1 and CDR2 are LNHDA and SQIVND (reference sequence). This chain's CDR3 is CASATGGNSPLHF. DNA for the CDR3: TGTGCCAGCGCTACAGGGGGTAATTCACCCCTCCACTTT.

This chain connects TRBV9 to TRBJ2-3; TRBD2 matches 9 bases. The CDR3 totals 16 residues. Germline values: CDR1 SGDLS, CDR2 YYNGEE. V gave up 0 bases and J gave up 6 bases; unmatched junction bases: 8. The CDR3 reads CASSVAPRGGSDTQYF. The CDR3, as DNA: TGTGCCAGCAGCGTAGCTCCGCGGGGGGGCTCTGATACGCAGTATTTT.

The chain links TRBV7-6 to TRBJ2-1; 10 nucleotides line up with TRBD1. This CDR3 comprises 14 residues. The germline gives CDR1 SGHVS, CDR2 FNYEAQ. The J segment lost 9 bases and the V segment lost 4 bases, leaving 6 bases of the junction unmatched. Here the CDR3 DNA reads TGTGCCAGCAGCTCGACAGGGGGCGGGAGTGAGCAGTTCTTC. It codes for CASSSTGGGSEQFF.

This rearrangement joins TRBV5-8 to TRBJ2-7, with 8 bases identical to TRBD1. V was pared by 3 bases and J by 2 bases, with 13 bases of the junction left unmatched. The CDR3 consists of 17 residues. CDR1 is SGHTS and CDR2 is YDEGEE in the germline V gene. As DNA, the CDR3 is TGTGCCAGCAGCTCAGGGGGCGGTAAGGATGGGACCTACGAGCAGTACTTC. Protein: CASSSGGGKDGTYEQYF.

The gene calls are TRBV4-1 and TRBJ2-1; TRBD2 agrees at 9 bases. This CDR3 is built from 17 residues. V lost 4 bases and J lost 2; bases outside the gene matches: 9. Germline V gene data show CDR1 as MGHRA and CDR2 as YSYEKL. This CDR3 is CASSPKGSGGTYNEQFF. The CDR3, as DNA: TGCGCCAGCAGCCCGAAAGGGAGCGGGGGGACCTACAATGAGCAGTTCTTC.

J is TRBJ2-1 and V is TRBV4-3, with D perhaps TRBD2 (5 bases). The CDR3 has 14 residues. V gave up 0 bases and J gave up 10 bases, with 13 bases separating them. Germline CDR1 reads LGHNA; CDR2 reads YSLEER. The CDR3 coding sequence is TGCGCCAGCAGCCAAGACTCCGAGGGTGGAGAGCAGTTCTTC. It specifies CASSQDSEGGEQFF.

This sequence joins TRBV7-2 and TRBJ2-1; 8 bases align to TRBD1. This CDR3 contains 14 residues. CDR1 and CDR2 (germline): SGHTA, FQGNSA. With 4 bases clipped from V and 4 bases from J, the junction kept 3 bases outside the gene matches. CDR3 sequence (DNA): TGTGCCAGCAGCTCAGGGACAGGATACAATGAGCAGTTCTTC. Translating gives CASSSGTGYNEQFF.

V and J are TRBV11-2 and TRBJ1-1; D is uncertain. V was pared by 0 bases and J by 8 bases, with 10 bases between. Germline CDR1 is SGHAT and CDR2 is FQNNGV. This CDR3 contains 13 residues. In DNA, the CDR3 is TGTGCCAGCAGCTTAGATTTCAGCACCGAAGCTTTCTTT. It is translated as CASSLDFSTEAFF.

This CDR3 is CASRPDSALLEQYF. CDR3 in DNA: TGTGCCAGCAGGCCGGATTCTGCCTTACTCGAGCAGTACTTC. V gene TRBV6-5 combines with J gene TRBJ2-7; D not resolved. In germline, CDR1 is MNHEY, CDR2 SVGAGI. The CDR3 covers 14 residues. Trimming removed 6 bases from V and 6 bases from J, with 18 bases in between.

For the CDR3, the DNA is TGTGCCAGCAGCCCGGGGGTGGAAAAACTGTTTTTT. Residues: CASSPGVEKLFF. This chain links TRBV12-3 or TRBV12-4 with TRBJ1-4; perhaps TRBD1 as D (5 bases). The CDR3 sequence is 12 residues long. Between the trimmed V and J ends, which lost 6 bases and 8 bases, there was a span of 10 bases.

This clone was recorded only once. The CDR3, as DNA: TGTGCCAGTAGCTGGGGCTACAATGAGCAGTTCTTC. As protein: CASSWGYNEQFF. This chain links TRBV19 with TRBJ2-1; D is unclear. Germline V lookup: CDR1 LNHDA, CDR2 SQIVND (reference sequence). The V end was cut by 6 bases, the J end by 3 bases, with 6 bases between. The CDR3 extends over 12 amino acids.